The clone carrying this T cell receptor beta chain has more than one count but fewer than ten. Its specificity is unknown. Looked up from germline, CDR1 is SGHKS and CDR2 is YYEKEE (reference sequence). This CDR3 is built from 15 residues. The V and J ends lost 2 bases and 7 bases, in that order; junction bases with no gene match: 9. The sample is drawn from a study of molecular identifiers for immune sequencing clone quantification. For bulk TCR libraries, previously described methods and listed TCR primers were used. Via MiXCR, TCRdb re-called the PCR reads, giving one row per CDR3 protein. The data contain hundreds of thousands of distinct CDR3 sequences, over 25% of them singletons. Sorted inputs of about 19,000 to 1,100,000 cells, with 10%, 30% or 50% RNA, yielded naive CD8 libraries. General study results and limits: Whereas clones above 20 RNA copies held under 1% of naive-cell molecules, they held over 97% of effector molecules.

The chain employs TRBV5-5 and TRBJ1-5, with 7 bases aligning to TRBD1. This receptor was identified in a human donor in good health. Some libraries in this study had Jurkat cell RNA spiked in. The sample comprised naive CD8+ T cells from blood, with Jurkat cell RNA spiked in. The subset denotes: FACS-sorted CD8+CD4-CCR7+CD45RA+ naive T cells. This chain's CDR3 is CASSFTPGGYQPQHF. The CDR3 nucleotides are TGTGCCAGCAGCTTTACCCCAGGGGGGTACCAGCCCCAGCATTTT.